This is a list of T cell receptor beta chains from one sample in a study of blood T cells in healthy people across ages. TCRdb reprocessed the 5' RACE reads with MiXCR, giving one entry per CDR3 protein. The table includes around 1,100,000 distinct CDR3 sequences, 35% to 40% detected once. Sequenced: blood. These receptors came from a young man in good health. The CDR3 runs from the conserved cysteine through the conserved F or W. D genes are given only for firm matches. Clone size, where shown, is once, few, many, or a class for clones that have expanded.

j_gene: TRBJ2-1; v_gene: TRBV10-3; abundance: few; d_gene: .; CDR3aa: CAISEPTGLSYNEQFF; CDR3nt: TGTGCCATCAGTGAACCCACGGGTCTCTCCTACAATGAGCAGTTCTTC
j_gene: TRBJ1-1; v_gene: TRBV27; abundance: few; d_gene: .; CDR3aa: CASSLYGRANTEAFF; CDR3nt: TGTGCCAGCAGTTTATACGGCAGGGCGAACACTGAAGCTTTCTTT
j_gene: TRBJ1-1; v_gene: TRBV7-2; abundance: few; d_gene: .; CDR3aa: CAISPEVMNTEAFF; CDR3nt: TGTGCCATCAGCCCGGAGGTCATGAACACTGAAGCTTTCTTT
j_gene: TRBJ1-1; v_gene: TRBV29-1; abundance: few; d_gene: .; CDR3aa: CSVPGSRTFF; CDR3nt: TGCAGCGTGCCCGGCTCTAGGACTTTCTTT
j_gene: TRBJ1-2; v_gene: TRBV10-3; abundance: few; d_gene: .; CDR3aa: CAISESGEIGYGYTF; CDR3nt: TGTGCCATCAGTGAGTCCGGGGAGATAGGGTATGGCTACACCTTC
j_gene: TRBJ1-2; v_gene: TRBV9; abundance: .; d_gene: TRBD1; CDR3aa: CASSYGQAHGYTF; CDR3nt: TGTGCCAGCAGCTACGGACAGGCACATGGCTACACCTTC
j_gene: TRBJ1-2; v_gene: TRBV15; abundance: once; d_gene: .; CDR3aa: CATSRGSNYGYTF; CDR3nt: TGTGCCACCAGCAGAGGGTCTAACTATGGCTACACCTTC
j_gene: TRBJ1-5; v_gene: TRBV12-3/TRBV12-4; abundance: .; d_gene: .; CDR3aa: CASSLRRQPQHF; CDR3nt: TGTGCCAGCAGTTTAAGGCGTCAGCCCCAGCATTTT
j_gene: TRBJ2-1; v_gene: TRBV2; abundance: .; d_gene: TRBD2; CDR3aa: CASRLAGGILSSYNEQFF; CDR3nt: TGTGCCAGCAGACTAGCGGGGGGCATATTAAGCTCCTACAATGAGCAGTTCTTC
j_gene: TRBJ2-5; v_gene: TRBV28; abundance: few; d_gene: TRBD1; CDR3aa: CASMGQGFLTQYF; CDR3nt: TGTGCCAGCATGGGACAGGGTTTTTTGACCCAGTACTTC
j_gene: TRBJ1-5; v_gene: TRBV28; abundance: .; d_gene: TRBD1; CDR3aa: CASKGQATNQPQHF; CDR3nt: TGTGCCAGCAAGGGACAGGCAACTAATCAGCCCCAGCATTTT
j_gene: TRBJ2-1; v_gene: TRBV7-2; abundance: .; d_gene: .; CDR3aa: CASSPSRRSISSYNEQFF; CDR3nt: TGTGCCAGCAGCCCTTCCCGACGGAGCATCAGCTCCTACAATGAGCAGTTCTTC
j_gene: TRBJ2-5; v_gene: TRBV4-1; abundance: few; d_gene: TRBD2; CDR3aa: CASSQDRTSGELQETQYF; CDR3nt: TGCGCCAGCAGCCAAGATCGGACTAGCGGGGAATTACAAGAGACCCAGTACTTC
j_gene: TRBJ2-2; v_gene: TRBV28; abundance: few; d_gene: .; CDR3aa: CATRRISPANTGELFF; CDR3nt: TGTGCCACCCGGAGGATTAGCCCGGCGAACACCGGGGAGCTGTTTTTT
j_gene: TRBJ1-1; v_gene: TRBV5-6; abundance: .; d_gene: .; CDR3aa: CASSTDTAEAFF; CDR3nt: TGTGCCAGCAGCACCGACACAGCTGAAGCTTTCTTT
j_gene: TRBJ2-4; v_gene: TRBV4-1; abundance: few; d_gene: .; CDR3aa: CASSLNRETKNIQYF; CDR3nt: TGCGCCAGCAGCCTTAACAGGGAAACCAAAAACATTCAGTACTTC
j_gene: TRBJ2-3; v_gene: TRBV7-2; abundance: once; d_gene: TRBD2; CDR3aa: CTSSSVAGPMDTQYF; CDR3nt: TGTACCAGCAGCTCTGTAGCGGGGCCAATGGATACGCAGTATTTT
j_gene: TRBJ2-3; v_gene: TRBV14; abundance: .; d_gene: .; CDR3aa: CASSQEAVNTDTQYF; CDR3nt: TGTGCCAGCAGCCAAGAGGCGGTTAACACAGATACGCAGTATTTT
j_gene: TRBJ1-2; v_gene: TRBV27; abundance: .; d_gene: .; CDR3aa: CASSLAGLGAYGYTF; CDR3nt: TGTGCCAGCAGCCTCGCAGGGCTCGGGGCCTATGGCTACACCTTC
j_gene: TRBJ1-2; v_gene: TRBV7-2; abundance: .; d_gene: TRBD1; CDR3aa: CASSLGTGTSYGYTF; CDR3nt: TGTGCCAGCAGCTTGGGGACAGGGACGAGCTATGGCTACACCTTC
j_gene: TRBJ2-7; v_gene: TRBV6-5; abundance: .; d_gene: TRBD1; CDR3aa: CASKTKGQGIHEQYF; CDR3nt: TGTGCCAGCAAAACGAAGGGACAGGGAATCCACGAGCAGTACTTC
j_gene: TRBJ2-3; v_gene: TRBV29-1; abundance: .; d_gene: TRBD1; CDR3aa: CSAEGPGGKGTDTQYF; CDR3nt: TGCAGCGCCGAAGGGCCAGGGGGCAAGGGCACAGATACGCAGTATTTT
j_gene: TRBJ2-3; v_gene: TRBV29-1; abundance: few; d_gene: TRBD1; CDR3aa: CSAVSTGGRSTDTQYF; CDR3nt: TGCAGCGCCGTGTCCACAGGGGGCCGATCCACAGATACGCAGTATTTT
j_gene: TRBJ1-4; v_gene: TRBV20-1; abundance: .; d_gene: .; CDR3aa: CSATWGRENEKLFF; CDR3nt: TGCAGTGCTACCTGGGGCCGGGAGAATGAAAAACTGTTTTTT
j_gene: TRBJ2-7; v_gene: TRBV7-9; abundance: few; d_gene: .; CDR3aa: CASSFSLAGNYEQYF; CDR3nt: TGTGCCAGCAGCTTTTCGCTGGCAGGGAACTACGAGCAGTACTTC
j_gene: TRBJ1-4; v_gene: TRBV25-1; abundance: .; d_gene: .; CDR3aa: CASSTPATNEKLFF; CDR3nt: TGTGCCAGCTCCACCCCCGCAACTAATGAAAAACTGTTTTTT
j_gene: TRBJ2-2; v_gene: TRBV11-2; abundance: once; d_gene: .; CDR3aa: CASIGPSLSSGELFF; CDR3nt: TGTGCCAGCATAGGGCCGAGTTTAAGCTCCGGGGAGCTGTTTTTT
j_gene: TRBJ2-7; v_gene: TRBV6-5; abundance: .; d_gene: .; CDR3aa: CASSYAAGAPYEQYF; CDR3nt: TGTGCCAGCAGTTACGCGGCGGGGGCTCCCTACGAGCAGTACTTC
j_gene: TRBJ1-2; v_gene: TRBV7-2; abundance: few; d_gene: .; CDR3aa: CASSPNPTANYGYTF; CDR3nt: TGTGCCAGCAGCCCGAACCCAACAGCTAACTATGGCTACACCTTC
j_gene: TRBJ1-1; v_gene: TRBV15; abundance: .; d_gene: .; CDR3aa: CATSGPPPVSEAFF; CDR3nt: TGTGCCACCAGCGGCCCCCCCCCAGTATCTGAAGCTTTCTTT
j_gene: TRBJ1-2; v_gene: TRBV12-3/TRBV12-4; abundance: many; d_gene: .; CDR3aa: CASSLGGANYGYTF; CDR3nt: TGTGCCAGCAGTTTGGGAGGAGCTAACTATGGCTACACCTTC
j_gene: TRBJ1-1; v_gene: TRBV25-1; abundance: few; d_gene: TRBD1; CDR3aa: CASRRQGARTEAFF; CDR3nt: TGTGCCAGCAGGAGACAGGGGGCGAGGACTGAAGCTTTCTTT
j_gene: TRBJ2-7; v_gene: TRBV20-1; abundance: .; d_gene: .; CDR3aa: CSAEDGTYEQYF; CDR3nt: TGCAGTGCAGAGGACGGTACCTACGAGCAGTACTTC
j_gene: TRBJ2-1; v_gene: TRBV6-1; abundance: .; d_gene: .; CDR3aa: CASSGRGYNEQFF; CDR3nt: TGTGCCAGCAGTGGACGGGGGTACAATGAGCAGTTCTTC
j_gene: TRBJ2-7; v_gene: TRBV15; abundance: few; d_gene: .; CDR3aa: CATSSGFRNEQYF; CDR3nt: TGTGCCACCAGCAGCGGATTTCGCAATGAGCAGTACTTC
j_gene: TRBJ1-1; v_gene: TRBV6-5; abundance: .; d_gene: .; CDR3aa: CASIKEGGYTEAFF; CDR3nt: TGTGCCAGCATTAAAGAGGGGGGGTACACTGAAGCTTTCTTT
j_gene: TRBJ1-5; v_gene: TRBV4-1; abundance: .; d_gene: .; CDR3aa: CASSQAGGRSAGQPQHF; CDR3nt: TGCGCCAGCAGCCAAGCGGGGGGTAGGAGTGCTGGTCAGCCCCAGCATTTT
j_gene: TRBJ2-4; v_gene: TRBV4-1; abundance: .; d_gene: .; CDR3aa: CASSQGGLSYNEQYF; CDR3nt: TGCGCCAGCAGCCAAGGGGGGCTTTCCTACAATGAGCAGTACTTC
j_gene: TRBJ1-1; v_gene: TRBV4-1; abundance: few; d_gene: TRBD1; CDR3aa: CASSQVGQGANTEAFF; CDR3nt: TGCGCCAGCAGCCAAGTGGGACAGGGGGCGAACACTGAAGCTTTCTTT
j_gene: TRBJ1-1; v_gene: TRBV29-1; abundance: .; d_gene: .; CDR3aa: CSVLPGWMNTEAFF; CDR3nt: TGCAGCGTTTTACCTGGGTGGATGAACACTGAAGCTTTCTTT
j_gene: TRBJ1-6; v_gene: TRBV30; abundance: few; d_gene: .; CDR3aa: CAWSVLAENSPLHF; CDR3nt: TGTGCCTGGAGTGTTTTGGCAGAAAATTCACCCCTCCACTTT
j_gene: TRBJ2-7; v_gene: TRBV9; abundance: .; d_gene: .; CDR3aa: CASSPAGPDSYNEQYF; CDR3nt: TGTGCCAGCAGCCCCGCGGGTCCAGACTCCTACAATGAGCAGTACTTC
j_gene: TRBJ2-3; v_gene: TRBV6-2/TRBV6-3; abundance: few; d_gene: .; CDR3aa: CASSLPDSTDTQYF; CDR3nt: TGTGCCAGCAGCCTACCGGACAGCACAGATACGCAGTATTTT
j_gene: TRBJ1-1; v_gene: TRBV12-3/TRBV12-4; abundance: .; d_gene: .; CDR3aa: CASAPGEGTEAFF; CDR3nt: TGTGCCAGCGCCCCCGGGGAGGGCACTGAAGCTTTCTTT
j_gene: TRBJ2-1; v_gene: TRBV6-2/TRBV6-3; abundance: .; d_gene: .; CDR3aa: CASSKDRKTYNEQFF; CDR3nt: TGTGCCAGCAGTAAAGACAGAAAAACATACAATGAGCAGTTCTTC